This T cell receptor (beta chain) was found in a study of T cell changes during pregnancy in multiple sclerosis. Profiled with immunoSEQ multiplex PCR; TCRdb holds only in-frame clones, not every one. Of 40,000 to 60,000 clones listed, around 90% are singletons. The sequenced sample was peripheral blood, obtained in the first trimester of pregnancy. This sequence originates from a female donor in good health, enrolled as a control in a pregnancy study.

CDR3 loop: CASSDAKGTDYNQPQHF. The CDR3 nucleotides read TGTGCCAGCTCAGACGCGAAAGGGACAGACTATAATCAGCCCCAGCATTTT. This sequence joins TRBV18 and TRBJ1-5; 7 bases match TRBD1. The CDR3 totals 17 residues. J was trimmed by 4 bases and V by 5 bases; bases with no gene match: 14. Germline V gene sequence: CDR1 KGHSH, CDR2 LQKENI. The whole variable domain, remainder taken from reference TRBV18 and TRBJ1-5, is NAGVMQNPRHLVRRRGQEARLRCSPMKGHSHVYWYRQLPEEGLKFMVYLQKENIIDESGMPKERFSAEFPKEGPSILRIQQVVRGDSAAYFCASSDAKGTDYNQPQHFGDGTRLSIL.